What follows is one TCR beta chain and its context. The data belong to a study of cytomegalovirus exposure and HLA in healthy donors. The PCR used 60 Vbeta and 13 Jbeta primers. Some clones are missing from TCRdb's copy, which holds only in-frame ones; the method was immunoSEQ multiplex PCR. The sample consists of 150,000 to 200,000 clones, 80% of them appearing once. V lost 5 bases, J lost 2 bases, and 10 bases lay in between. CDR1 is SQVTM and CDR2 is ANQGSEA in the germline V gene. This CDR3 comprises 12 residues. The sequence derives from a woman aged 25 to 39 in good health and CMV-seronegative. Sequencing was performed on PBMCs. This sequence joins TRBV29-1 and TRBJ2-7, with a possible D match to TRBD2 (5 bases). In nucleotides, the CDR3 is TGCAGCGTTTCTGAGGGCCCCTACGAGCAGTACTTC. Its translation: CSVSEGPYEQYF.